This TCR beta chain was observed in a study of graft-versus-host responses after intestinal transplantation. Across the whole study: Recipients across the board were started on anti-thymocyte globulin induction, then kept on tacrolimus and steroids for roughly 3 years.

General study findings and limits: Recipient marrow held GvH clones, some first seen in ileum or blood.

Some clones are missing from TCRdb's copy, which holds only in-frame ones; the method was immunoSEQ multiplex PCR. The sample includes about 21,000 clones, about 60% seen only once; the top ten take just over 1%. After the reaction, proliferating CFSE-low CD3+CD4+ and CD3+CD8+ responders were sorted. The receptor comes from a human patient who received an intestinal transplant. The starting material was alloreactive CD4+ T cells from a mixed lymphocyte reaction culture, obtained before intestinal transplant. The subset: CFSE-low proliferating T cells sorted from roughly six-day pre-transplant mixed lymphocyte reaction (GvH or HvG direction).

In nucleotides, the CDR3 is TGTGCCAGCAGCCCTAGACAGGGCACCTACAATGAGCAGTTCTTC. Translation gives CASSPRQGTYNEQFF. The chain combines TRBV9 with TRBJ2-1; 7 positions match TRBD1. Losses at the gene ends were 4 bases for V and 2 bases for J; bases not matched to a gene: 6. The CDR3 covers 15 residues. Germline lookup yields CDR1 SGDLS and CDR2 YYNGEE.